The 8 T cell receptor beta chains reported below all come from one sample, sequenced in a study of CD4 T cells in relation to SARS-CoV-2 and coronaviruses. The unexposed donors gave CD4+ T cells in about 2011-2018, prior to COVID-19. CD4+ T cells were isolated from the cells after 10 days of culture. Only in-frame clones appear in the TCRdb table, and some are missing; sequencing was by immunoSEQ multiplex PCR. Of about 28,000 clones listed, 60% to 80% are singletons. Their target antigens are unknown. Material: CD4+ T cells from PBMCs, cultured in vitro. The receptors shown here come from a human donor in good health.

This chain joins TRBV5-4 and TRBJ2-7; the match to TRBD1 covers 11 bases. Trimming took 4 bases from V and 3 from J; bases not matched to a gene: 3. In germline, CDR1 is SGHNT, CDR2 YYREEE (reference sequence). The CDR3 contains 14 residues. CDR3 sequence (DNA): TGTGCCAGCAGCCCAGGGACAGGGGGCTACGAGCAGTACTTC. This translates into CASSPGTGGYEQYF.

The CDR3 region is CASSQDLLAGDNEQFF. Here the CDR3 DNA reads TGCGCCAGCAGCCAAGATCTGCTAGCGGGTGACAATGAGCAGTTCTTC. The rearrangement links TRBV4-1 to TRBJ2-1; 8 positions agree with TRBD2. CDR1 is MGHRA, CDR2 YSYEKL, per germline. The V and J ends lost 0 bases and 5 bases, in that order; junction bases with no gene match: 6. This CDR3 is built from 16 residues.

The V gene is TRBV5-1, the J gene TRBJ1-3, with no clear D. Germline V lookup: CDR1 SGHRS, CDR2 YFSETQ. The CDR3 extends over 14 amino acids. The V end was cut by 7 bases, the J end by 2 bases, with 13 bases between. The CDR3 loop reads CASGQVGPGNTIYF. DNA of the CDR3: TGCGCCAGCGGGCAGGTCGGTCCTGGAAACACCATATATTTT.

A few counts support this clone. This chain uses TRBV25-1 with TRBJ1-1; perhaps TRBD1 as D (6 bases). Germline CDR1 is MGHDK and CDR2 is SYGVNS. CDR3 length equals 17 residues. Trimming removed 4 bases from V and 0 bases from J, with 18 bases in between. CDR3 region: CASSGFRVGGMNTEAFF. In nucleotides, the CDR3 is TGTGCCAGCAGTGGTTTCAGGGTAGGGGGGATGAACACTGAAGCTTTCTTT.

The chain has TRBV6-5 and TRBJ2-7; 9 nucleotides match TRBD2. V shed 10 bases and J 5 bases; nucleotides not matched to a gene: 12. CDR3 length: 14 residues. The germline V gene has CDR1 MNHEY and CDR2 SVGAGI. The CDR3, as DNA: TGTGCCACTACGATTAGCGGGAGAGGCGACGAGCAGTACTTC. Translation gives CATTISGRGDEQYF.

This sequence joins TRBV5-5 and TRBJ1-1; 7 bases line up with TRBD1. The germline gives CDR1 SGHKS, CDR2 YYEKEE (reference sequence). The length of the CDR3 is 15 residues. V lost 4 bases and J lost 1; bases outside the gene matches: 7. The CDR3: CASSPVRDRNTEAFF. For the CDR3, the DNA is TGTGCCAGCAGCCCAGTTCGGGACAGGAACACTGAAGCTTTCTTT.

V and J are TRBV3-1 (or the pseudogene TRBV3-2) and TRBJ2-2, with 10 bases lining up with TRBD2. Per germline, CDR1 LGHDT and CDR2 YNNKEL (reference sequence). The length of the CDR3 is 18 residues. Unmatched junction bases numbered 6, after V lost 1 base and J lost 1 base. This CDR3 reads CASSQVSGLALNTGELFF. CDR3 in DNA: TGTGCCAGCAGCCAAGTATCGGGACTAGCGTTGAACACCGGGGAGCTGTTTTTT.

The chain uses TRBV3-1 (or the pseudogene TRBV3-2) and TRBJ2-5; D remains unclear. V shed 0 bases and J shed 2 bases, with 10 bases lying between them. The CDR3 covers 15 residues. Germline V lookup: CDR1 LGHDT, CDR2 YNNKEL (reference sequence). The CDR3 DNA reads as TGTGCCAGCAGCCAAGATCGAGCGATACAAGAGACCCAGTACTTC. Protein product: CASSQDRAIQETQYF.